These T cell receptor beta chains were read from a single sample in a study of shared T cell receptors in the human thymus. Some clones are missing from TCRdb's copy, which holds only in-frame ones; the method was immunoSEQ multiplex PCR. In the table there are approximately 490,000 clones, more than 75% of which are singletons. In addition, the sample was reused for a study of human thymus T cells.

Sequenced sample: thymocytes. All receptors derive from a boy less than two years old with a congenital heart defect. The CDR3 runs from the conserved cysteine through the conserved F or W. D genes are given only for firm matches. Not every row has a clone size; where given, it reads once, few, many or a size class.

-,TRBV14,TRBJ2-7,once,TGTGCCAGCAGCCTGGCCGTCATCTACGAGCAGTACTTC,CASSLAVIYEQYF
-,TRBV10-1,TRBJ2-1,-,TGCGCCACCCAGTGCACAGGGATGAATGAGCAGTTCTTC,CATQCTGMNEQFF
-,TRBV4-1,TRBJ2-1,-,TGCGCCAGCAGCTTCCCGAGGAGGCGGGCTGAAAACAATGAGCAGTTCTTC,CASSFPRRRAENNEQFF
TRBD1,TRBV18,TRBJ2-7,-,TGTGCCAGCTCACCCGGGACAGGGGGCGCCTACGAGCAGTACTTC,CASSPGTGGAYEQYF
-,TRBV3-2,TRBJ2-7,few,TGTGCCAGCAGCCAAAGCGTGTACTTC,CASSQSVYF
TRBD1,TRBV6-6,TRBJ1-1,-,TGTGCCAGCAGTTCCGGGACAGTAGGTGTAACTGAAGCTTTCTTT,CASSSGTVGVTEAFF
-,TRBV15,TRBJ1-4,-,TGTGCCACCACCTCGGGACACCTTAATGAAAAACTGTTTTTT,CATTSGHLNEKLFF
TRBD1,TRBV7-9,TRBJ1-2,once,TGTGCCAGCAGCTTAGAACCCGGGACAGCTATCTCACAGCACTATGGCTACACCTTC,CASSLEPGTAISQHYGYTF
TRBD1,TRBV30,TRBJ2-5,few,TGTGCCTGGAGCCCCACCCGGGACAGGGTTGGGGTGGGCAACGAAGAGACCCAGTACTTC,CAWSPTRDRVGVGNEETQYF
TRBD1,TRBV10-3,TRBJ2-5,-,TGTGCCATCAGTGAGGGCGACAGGGGGCAATGTAAAGAGACCCAGTACTTC,CAISEGDRGQCKETQYF
-,TRBV7-2,TRBJ1-5,-,TGTGCCAGCAGCCCGCGCGAAGGAGGGGACAATCAGCCCCAGCATTTT,CASSPREGGDNQPQHF
-,TRBV27,TRBJ1-1,-,TGTGCCAGCACCGAGGGGGGGGCTCGGGACACTGAAGCTTTCTTT,CASTEGGARDTEAFF
TRBD1,TRBV4-3,TRBJ2-1,-,TGCGCCAGCAGCCAGGGACAGGGTATTTGGTTCTTC,CASSQGQGIWFF
TRBD2,TRBV19,TRBJ2-1,-,TGTGCCAGTAGTATAGCAGGACTAGCGGCCGAACCTACCTACAATGAGCAGTTCTTC,CASSIAGLAAEPTYNEQFF
TRBD1,TRBV7-9,TRBJ1-1,few,TGTGCCAGCAGCCACCCACAGGGGGGGAACACTGAAGCTTTCTTT,CASSHPQGGNTEAFF
-,TRBV10-3,TRBJ2-7,-,TGTGCCATCAGGACGTCACAGGGCCGGTTCCACGAGCAGTACTTC,CAIRTSQGRFHEQYF
-,TRBV9,TRBJ2-1,few,TGTGCCAGCAGCGGCACTAGGGTCCATGAGCAGTTCTTC,CASSGTRVHEQFF
TRBD1,TRBV9,TRBJ2-3,-,TGTGCCAGCAGCGTAGCGGGGACAGGGAGCGTCACAGATACGCAGTATTTT,CASSVAGTGSVTDTQYF
-,TRBV25-1,TRBJ2-1,-,TGTGCCAGCAGTGGGCGGACACGGAGCCGCAATGAGCAGTTCTTC,CASSGRTRSRNEQFF
-,TRBV27,TRBJ2-1,few,TGTGCCAGCAGTTTAGCCCCTCCCGGGGACGGGAGAAGGGGTGAGCAGTTCTTC,CASSLAPPGDGRRGEQFF
TRBD2,TRBV4-1,TRBJ2-1,-,TGCGCCAGCAAACCGGGACTAGCGGGGGCGCTCTACAATGAGCAGTTCTTC,CASKPGLAGALYNEQFF
-,TRBV6-5,TRBJ2-7,-,TGTGCCAGCAGTACTAGTAGCGAGCAGTACTTC,CASSTSSEQYF
-,TRBV6-5,TRBJ2-7,-,TGTGCCAGCGCGCGGGTCAGGCGGACGTACGAGCAGTACTTC,CASARVRRTYEQYF
-,TRBV20-1,TRBJ2-7,-,TGCAGTGCTAGTTCTTACGAGCAGTACTTC,CSASSYEQYF
-,TRBV4-3,TRBJ2-7,once,TGCGCCAGCAGCCAAGTTAGAGGCCACGAGCAGTACTTC,CASSQVRGHEQYF
TRBD2,TRBV10-3,TRBJ2-7,-,TGTGCCATCAGTGTGGGAGGGAGGGCCTCCGAGCAGTACTTC,CAISVGGRASEQYF
TRBD1,TRBV6-1,TRBJ1-1,-,TGTGCCAGCAGCCACGGACAGGGACAGAACACTGAAGCTTTCTTT,CASSHGQGQNTEAFF
TRBD1,TRBV27,TRBJ2-2,-,TGTGCCAGCAGTTTATCACCCAGGGGGCCGACCGGGGAGCTGTTTTTT,CASSLSPRGPTGELFF
-,TRBV5-1,TRBJ2-7,-,TGCGCCAGCAGCACTGGCTCGAGGGAGCAGTACTTC,CASSTGSREQYF
TRBD2,TRBV7-8,TRBJ2-2,-,TGTGCCAGCAGTAAGACTAGCGGAGCTTTCAAGTACACCGGGGAGCTGTTTTTT,CASSKTSGAFKYTGELFF
-,TRBV6-6,TRBJ2-1,-,TGTGCCACCAACAGGGAAATGGACAATGAGCAGTTCTTC,CATNREMDNEQFF
TRBD2,TRBV30,TRBJ2-1,-,TGTGCCTGCCCCACGACCGCCCTTTACCCAGGGACTAGCGGGAGGCGGTCCTACAATGAGCAGTTCTTC,CACPTTALYPGTSGRRSYNEQFF
-,TRBV5-4,TRBJ2-3,-,TGTGCCAGCAGGGGGCCGGATACGCAGTATTTT,CASRGPDTQYF
TRBD2,TRBV19,TRBJ2-2,-,TGTGCCATCCAGGGGTCGGCTAGCGGGAGGAACACCGGGGAGCTGTTTTTT,CAIQGSASGRNTGELFF
TRBD2,TRBV5-1,TRBJ2-7,-,TGCGCCAGCAGCCTAAGCGGGATCAGGTGGGAGCAGTACTTC,CASSLSGIRWEQYF
-,TRBV5-5,TRBJ2-7,-,TGTGCCAGCAACAAACCGGGACTCCCAACCTACGAGCAGTACTTC,CASNKPGLPTYEQYF
-,TRBV4-3,TRBJ2-6,-,TGCGCCAGCAGCCAAGATACCGGGGACTCTGGGGCCAACGTCCTGACTTTC,CASSQDTGDSGANVLTF
TRBD1,TRBV11-2,TRBJ2-4,-,TGTGCCAGCAGCTGGGTGGGACAGGTTAACATTCAGTACTTC,CASSWVGQVNIQYF
TRBD1,TRBV7-9,TRBJ1-2,few,TGTGCCAGCAGCCTGGGGGGGACAGGGGACGGCTACACCTTC,CASSLGGTGDGYTF
-,TRBV28,TRBJ1-5,once,TGTGCCAGCAGTTTATCGGTGAGCAATCAGCCCCAGCATTTT,CASSLSVSNQPQHF
-,TRBV5-5,TRBJ2-7,-,TGTGCCAGCAGCTTCCCTGACAGGAAGGCATACGAGCAGTACTTC,CASSFPDRKAYEQYF
-,TRBV18,TRBJ2-1,-,TGTGCCAGCTCACCAGAATGGGGGGATGAGCAGTTCTTC,CASSPEWGDEQFF
-,TRBV25-1,TRBJ1-1,once,TGTGCCAGCAGTGGGCAGCGGGGAAGGAACACTGAAGCTTTCTTT,CASSGQRGRNTEAFF
-,TRBV19,TRBJ1-5,-,TGTGCCAGTAAATACATATACGGGGAAAATCAGCCCCAGCATTTT,CASKYIYGENQPQHF
TRBD1,TRBV29-1,TRBJ1-2,-,TGCAGCGTTGGTTACGACAGGGATGGGTTGAACTATGGCTACACCTTC,CSVGYDRDGLNYGYTF
-,TRBV5-5,TRBJ2-7,-,TGTGCCAGCAGCTACCCCGTTACCCCCTGGCACGAGCAGTACTTC,CASSYPVTPWHEQYF
-,TRBV14,TRBJ2-7,once,TGTGCCAGCAGCCAAGTCCCCGGGAGCGCCTACGAGCAGTACTTC,CASSQVPGSAYEQYF
TRBD1,TRBV30,TRBJ1-1,few,TGTGCCTGGAGGGAACCTTGGACAGGGGGTTTTGCTGAAGCTTTCTTT,CAWREPWTGGFAEAFF
TRBD1,TRBV19,TRBJ2-7,-,TGTGCCACCGCCGGGACAGGGCCTTACGAGCAGTACTTC,CATAGTGPYEQYF
-,TRBV5-1,TRBJ2-5,-,TGCGCCAGCAGCACCGCTGGAATCCCAACCAGGGAAGAGACCCAGTACTTC,CASSTAGIPTREETQYF
TRBD1,TRBV20-1,TRBJ1-1,-,TGCAGTGCCTCGACAGGGGAAGCTTTCTTT,CSASTGEAFF
TRBD1,TRBV7-9,TRBJ2-5,-,TGTGCCAGCAGCTTCGACAGGGGGCGAGGGACCCAGTACTTC,CASSFDRGRGTQYF
-,TRBV6-5,TRBJ1-2,-,TGTGCCAGCAGTTCCATGAGCGGACTTAACTATGGCTACACCTTC,CASSSMSGLNYGYTF